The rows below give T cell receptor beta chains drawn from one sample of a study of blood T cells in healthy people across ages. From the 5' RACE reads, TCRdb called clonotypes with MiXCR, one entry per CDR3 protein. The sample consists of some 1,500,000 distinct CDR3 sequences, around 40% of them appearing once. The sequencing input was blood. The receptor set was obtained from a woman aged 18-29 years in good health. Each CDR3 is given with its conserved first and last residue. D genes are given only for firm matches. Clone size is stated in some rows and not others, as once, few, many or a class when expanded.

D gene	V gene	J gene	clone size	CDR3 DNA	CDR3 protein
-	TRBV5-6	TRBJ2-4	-	TGTGCCAGCAGCTTGGTGACAACCCAGTACTTC	CASSLVTTQYF
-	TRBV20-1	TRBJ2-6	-	TGCAGTGCTCGAAGGCGGTCTGGGACCAACGTCCTGACTTTC	CSARRRSGTNVLTF
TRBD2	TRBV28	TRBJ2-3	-	TGTGCCAGCAGTTTATTGTCCGCGGGATCGGGAGGGCCGAGGGGTACCACAGATACGCAGTATTTT	CASSLLSAGSGGPRGTTDTQYF
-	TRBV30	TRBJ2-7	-	TGTGCCTGGAGTCCCTCAGGGCTGAGGTACGAGCAGTACTTC	CAWSPSGLRYEQYF
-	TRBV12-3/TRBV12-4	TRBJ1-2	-	TGTGCCAGCAGCCTCCGAGGGAGAGCTAACTATGGCTACACCTTC	CASSLRGRANYGYTF
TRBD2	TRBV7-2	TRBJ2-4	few	TGTGCCAGCAGCCCTAGGGGGACTAGCGGTGGTAGAGGCAAAAACATTCAGTACTTC	CASSPRGTSGGRGKNIQYF
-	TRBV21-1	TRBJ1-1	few	TGTGCCAGCAGCAATATCGGTGCGATCCAGGATTTGAACACTGAAGCTTTCTTT	CASSNIGAIQDLNTEAFF
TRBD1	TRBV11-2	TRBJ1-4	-	TGTGCCAGCAGCTTTACAGGGGTGGCTGAAAAACTGTTTTTT	CASSFTGVAEKLFF
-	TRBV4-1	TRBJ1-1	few	TGCGCCAGCAGCCCGACCCCGGCAGGGAGGACTGAAGCTTTCTTT	CASSPTPAGRTEAFF
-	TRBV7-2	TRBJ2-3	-	TGTGCCAGCTCCTCCCTAGAGGGGGGGCATACGCAGTATTTT	CASSSLEGGHTQYF
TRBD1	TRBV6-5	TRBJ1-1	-	TGTGCCAGCAGCGGGACAGGGGTCTCTGAAGCTTTCTTT	CASSGTGVSEAFF
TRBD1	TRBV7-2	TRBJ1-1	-	TGTGCCAGCAGCTCGGACAGGGGGGACACTGAAGCTTTCTTT	CASSSDRGDTEAFF
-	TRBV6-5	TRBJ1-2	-	TGTGCCAGCAGTCTGGGGGCCCCTAACTATGGCTACACCTTC	CASSLGAPNYGYTF
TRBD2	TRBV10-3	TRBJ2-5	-	TGTGCCATCAGTGAGTCGGGAGGGGTAGAGACCCAGTACTTC	CAISESGGVETQYF
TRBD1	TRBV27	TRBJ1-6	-	TGTGCCAGCAGTTTAAAGCCCAGGGGGCTTAGGTCACCCCTCCACTTT	CASSLKPRGLRSPLHF
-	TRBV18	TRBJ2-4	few	TGTGCCAGCTCACCACCTAAGACAGCAGCCAAAAACATTCAGTACTTC	CASSPPKTAAKNIQYF
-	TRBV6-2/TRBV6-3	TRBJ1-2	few	TGTGCCAGCAGCCCTGACAACATAAACTATGGCTACACCTTC	CASSPDNINYGYTF
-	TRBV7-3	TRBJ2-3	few	TGTGCCAGCAGCTTAGGCCTCCTAAGCACAGATACGCAGTATTTT	CASSLGLLSTDTQYF
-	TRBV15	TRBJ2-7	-	TGTGCCACCAGCAGAGTGGTAGGAGTCTACGAGCAGTACTTC	CATSRVVGVYEQYF
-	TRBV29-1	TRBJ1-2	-	TGCAACACCGGGGCCTACACCTTC	CNTGAYTF
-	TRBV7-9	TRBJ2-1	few	TGTGCCAGCAGTATGACGAGGTACAATGAGCAGTTCTTC	CASSMTRYNEQFF
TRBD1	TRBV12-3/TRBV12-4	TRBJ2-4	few	TGTGCCAGCAGTTTATGGGACAGGGTGTACTTC	CASSLWDRVYF
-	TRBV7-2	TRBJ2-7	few	TGTGCCAGCAGCTTAGGTGTCCCCTCGACCTACGAGCAGTACTTC	CASSLGVPSTYEQYF
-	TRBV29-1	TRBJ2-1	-	TGCAGCATATCCCGGGGCGCAGGGAGAAATGAGCAGTTCTTC	CSISRGAGRNEQFF
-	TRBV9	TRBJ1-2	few	TGTGCCAGCAGCGCCACCGGCGGGGGCAACTATGGCTACACCTTC	CASSATGGGNYGYTF
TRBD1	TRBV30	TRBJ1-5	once	TGTGCCTGGTCACAGGGGGCGGGCAATCAGCCCCAGCATTTT	CAWSQGAGNQPQHF
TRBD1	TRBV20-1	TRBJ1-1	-	TGCAGTGCTCGACAGGGGGCAGACACTGAAGCTTTCTTT	CSARQGADTEAFF
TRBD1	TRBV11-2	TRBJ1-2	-	TGTGCCAGCAGCCCGATAAGGGGGCTGCAGGGCTATGGCTACACCTTC	CASSPIRGLQGYGYTF
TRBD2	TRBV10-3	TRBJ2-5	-	TGTGCCACGAGGGGCACTAGCGGGGACAACCAAGAGACCCAGTACTTC	CATRGTSGDNQETQYF
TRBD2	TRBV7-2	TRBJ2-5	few	TGTGCCAGCAGCCCGGGACTAGCGGGAGTGGGTCGGGAGACCCAGTACTTC	CASSPGLAGVGRETQYF
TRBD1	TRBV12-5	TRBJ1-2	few	TGTGCTAGTGGCATGGACAGGAGCTATGGCTACACCTTC	CASGMDRSYGYTF